This T cell receptor beta chain was sequenced for a study of T cell clonotyping in hematopoietic cell transplantation. Study outcomes and limitations: Graft donor and pretransplant recipient Inverse Simpson Index values predicted broader posttransplant TCR diversity.

Here immunoSEQ multiplex PCR was the method, and the copy in TCRdb shows in-frame clones only, minus some. The data hold 13,000 to 15,000 clones, with around 98% observed a single time. With regard to this clone: Its antigen is still unknown. The identical CDR3 is also encoded by other nucleotide sequences in the sample.

The CDR3 length is 11 residues. CDR1 is MNHNS and CDR2 is SASEGT in the germline V gene. Between the trimmed V and J ends, which lost 2 bases and 4 bases, there was a span of 3 bases. This chain uses TRBV6-1 with TRBJ2-7, with no clear D. This clonotype originated in a female patient aged 50 to 65 who had an allogeneic stem cell transplant from an unrelated donor, so T cells may come from the graft donor. Some clones in this sample may be carry-over from other donors' samples. The input for sequencing was peripheral blood mononuclear cells, taken 30 days after allogeneic stem cell transplant. The CDR3 DNA reads TGTGCCAGCAGTGAAAGGTACGAGCAGTACTTC. It codes for CASSERYEQYF.